A single T cell receptor beta chain is shown here with its context. The data stem from a study of blood T cell repertoires in COVID-19. Germline V gives CDR1 GTSNPN, CDR2 SVGIG (reference sequence). V lost 2 bases to trimming and J lost 0 bases, with 11 bases between them. This CDR3 spans 16 amino acids. TCRdb's copy holds only in-frame clones and misses some; the assay was immunoSEQ multiplex PCR. The sample has about 80,000 clones; roughly nine tenths are singletons. The sample comprised peripheral blood. This sequence was found in a woman of 80 years or more with active or convalescent COVID-19. The rearrangement uses TRBV30 and TRBJ1-6, with D maybe TRBD1 (6 bases). CDR3 residues: CAWSFRGTSYNSPLHF. As DNA, the CDR3 is TGTGCCTGGAGTTTTAGGGGGACCTCCTATAATTCACCCCTCCACTTT.